These 10 T cell receptor beta chains were all obtained from the same sample, sequenced in a study of blood T cells in healthy people across ages. For the second PCR, which ran for about 6 to 11 cycles, a sample-barcoded 5' primer and a J-beta primer mix were used. TCRdb ran MiXCR on the 5' RACE reads and lists one entry per CDR3 protein. The data hold about 700,000 distinct CDR3 sequences, with roughly 32% observed a single time. Specimen: blood. The receptors stem from an elderly woman in good health.

CDR3 residues: CASSYFGHQETQYF. CDR3 DNA: TGTGCCAGCAGTTACTTCGGACACCAAGAGACCCAGTACTTC. The chain employs TRBV6-5 and TRBJ2-5; D call uncertain. Germline V gene sequence: CDR1 MNHEY, CDR2 SVGAGI. Trimming pared 1 base from V and 0 bases from J, leaving 6 bases between. The CDR3 length is 14 residues.

This clonotype was found many times. The chain uses TRBV20-1 and TRBJ2-7, with D maybe TRBD1 (6 bases). The V end was cut by 2 bases, the J end by 3 bases, with 20 bases between. Germline V gene sequence: CDR1 DFQATT, CDR2 SNEGSKA (reference sequence). The CDR3 is 16 amino acids. DNA for the CDR3: TGCAGTGCTAGATACATTACCGACAGGCGAAGCTACGAGCAGTACTTC. This codes for CSARYITDRRSYEQYF.

The chain carries TRBV29-1 and TRBJ2-1, with 13 bases fitting TRBD2. J gave up 0 bases and V 8 bases, and 4 bases lay outside the gene matches. This CDR3 comprises 15 residues. Germline-derived CDR1 and CDR2 are SQVTM and ANQGSEA. CDR3 sequence reads: CSTRLAGGSYNEQFF. In nucleotides, the CDR3 is TGCAGCACGAGACTAGCGGGGGGCTCCTACAATGAGCAGTTCTTC.

The rearrangement uses TRBV21-1 and TRBJ1-4. TRBV21-1 is flagged as a pseudogene. The CDR3 runs 15 residues. CDR3 in DNA: TGTGCCAGCAGCAGGCATGAGGCCCCGATTGAAAAACTGTTTTTT. This encodes CASSRHEAPIEKLFF.

This clonotype was recorded at least ten times. This sequence joins TRBV6-2 or TRBV6-3 and TRBJ2-3; 13 bases match TRBD2. The length of the CDR3 is 17 residues. V shed 8 bases and J 0 bases; nucleotides not matched to a gene: 8. Germline V CDR1 and CDR2: MNHEY, SVGEGT. DNA for the CDR3: TGTGCCAGCCCCACTAGCGGGGGGGGATCTAGCACAGATACGCAGTATTTT. Translated: CASPTSGGGSSTDTQYF.

This clonotype was found many times. This chain links TRBV24-1 with TRBJ2-5; D not certain. V lost 0 bases, J lost 12 bases, and 7 bases lay in between. Per germline, CDR1 KGHDR and CDR2 SFDVKD. This CDR3 has 11 residues. The CDR3: CATSDLNLKYF. CDR3 DNA sequence: TGTGCCACCAGTGATTTGAACCTTAAGTACTTC.

This clonotype occurred many times. The chain links TRBV7-2 to TRBJ2-7; 9 bases line up with TRBD2. CDR1 SGHTA and CDR2 FQGNSA come from the germline V gene. J gave up 7 bases and V 5 bases, and 3 bases lay outside the gene matches. The CDR3 consists of 12 residues. The CDR3 DNA reads as TGTGCCAGCAGCCAACTAGCGGGTGAGCAGTACTTC. Translation gives CASSQLAGEQYF.

This clonotype was observed many times. The V call is TRBV7-2, the J call TRBJ1-2; no clear D gene. Germline V CDR1 and CDR2: SGHTA, FQGNSA. V was pared by 8 bases and J by 2 bases, with 12 bases between. This CDR3 comprises 13 residues. Written as DNA, the CDR3 is TGTGCCAGCTCACCAGGCCCCAACTATGGCTACACCTTC. This codes for CASSPGPNYGYTF.

This clonotype was seen just once. The CDR3 nucleotides are TGCGCCAGCAGCCAAGATCGGGCTAGCGGGGTAGTTGATGAGCAGTTCTTC. Its protein is CASSQDRASGVVDEQFF. The chain recombines TRBV4-1 with TRBJ2-1; 9 bases fit TRBD2. Trimming took 0 bases from V and 8 from J; bases not matched to a gene: 11. The CDR3 is 17 amino acids. In germline, CDR1 is MGHRA, CDR2 YSYEKL.

In its sample, this clonotype was seen many times. J is TRBJ2-7 and V is TRBV29-1; TRBD1 matches 7 bases. J was trimmed by 2 bases and V by 7 bases; bases with no gene match: 8. Germline CDR1 reads SQVTM; CDR2 reads ANQGSEA. The CDR3 has 13 residues. The DNA of the CDR3 is TGCAGCGGAACCAGGGGGAAGGCCTACGAGCAGTACTTC. Residues: CSGTRGKAYEQYF.